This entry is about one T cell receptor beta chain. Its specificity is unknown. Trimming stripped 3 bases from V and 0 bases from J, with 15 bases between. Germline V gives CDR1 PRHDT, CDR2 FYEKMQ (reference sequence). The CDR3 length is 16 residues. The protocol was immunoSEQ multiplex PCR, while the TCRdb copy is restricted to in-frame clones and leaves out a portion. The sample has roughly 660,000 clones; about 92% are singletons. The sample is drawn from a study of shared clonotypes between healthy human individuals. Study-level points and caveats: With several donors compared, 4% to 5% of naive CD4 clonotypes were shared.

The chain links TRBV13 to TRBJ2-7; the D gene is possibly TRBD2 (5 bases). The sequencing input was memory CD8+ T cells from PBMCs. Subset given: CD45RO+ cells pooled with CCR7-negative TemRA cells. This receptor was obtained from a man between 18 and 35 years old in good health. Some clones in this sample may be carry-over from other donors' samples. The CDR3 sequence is CASSFLRGGHSYEQYF. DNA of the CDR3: TGTGCCAGCAGCTTTCTTCGTGGCGGGCACTCCTACGAGCAGTACTTC.